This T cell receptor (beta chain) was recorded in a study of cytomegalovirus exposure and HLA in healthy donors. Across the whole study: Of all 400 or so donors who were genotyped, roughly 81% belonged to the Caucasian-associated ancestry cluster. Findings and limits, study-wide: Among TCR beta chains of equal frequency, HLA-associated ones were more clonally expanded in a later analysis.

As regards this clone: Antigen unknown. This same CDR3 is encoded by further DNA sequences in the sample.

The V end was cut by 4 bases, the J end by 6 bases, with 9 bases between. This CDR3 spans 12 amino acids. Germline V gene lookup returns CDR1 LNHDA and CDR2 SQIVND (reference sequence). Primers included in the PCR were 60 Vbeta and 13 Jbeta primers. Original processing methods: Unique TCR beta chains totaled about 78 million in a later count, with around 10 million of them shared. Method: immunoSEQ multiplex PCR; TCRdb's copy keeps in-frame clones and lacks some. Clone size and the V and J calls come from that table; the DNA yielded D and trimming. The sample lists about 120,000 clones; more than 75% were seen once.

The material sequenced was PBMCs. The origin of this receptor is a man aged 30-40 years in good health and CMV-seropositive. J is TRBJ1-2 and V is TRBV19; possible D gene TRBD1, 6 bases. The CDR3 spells CASSKQGDGYTF. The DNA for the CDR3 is TGTGCCAGTAGTAAACAGGGCGATGGCTACACCTTC.